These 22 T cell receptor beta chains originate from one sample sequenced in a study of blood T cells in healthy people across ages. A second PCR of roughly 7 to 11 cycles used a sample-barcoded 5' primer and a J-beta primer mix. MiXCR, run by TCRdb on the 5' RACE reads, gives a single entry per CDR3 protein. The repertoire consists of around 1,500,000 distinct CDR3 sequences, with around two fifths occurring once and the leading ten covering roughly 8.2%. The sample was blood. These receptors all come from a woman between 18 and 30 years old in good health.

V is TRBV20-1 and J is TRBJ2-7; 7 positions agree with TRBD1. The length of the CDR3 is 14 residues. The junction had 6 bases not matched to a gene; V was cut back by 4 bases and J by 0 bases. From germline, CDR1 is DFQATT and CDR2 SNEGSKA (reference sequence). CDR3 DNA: TGCAGTGCTACGGACAGGATTAGCTCCTACGAGCAGTACTTC. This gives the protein CSATDRISSYEQYF.

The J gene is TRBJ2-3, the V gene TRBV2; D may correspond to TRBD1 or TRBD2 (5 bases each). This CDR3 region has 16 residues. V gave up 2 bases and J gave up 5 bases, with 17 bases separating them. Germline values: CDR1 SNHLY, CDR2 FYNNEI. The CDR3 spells CASSEFRDEKGDTQYF. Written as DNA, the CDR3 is TGTGCCAGCAGTGAATTCCGGGACGAAAAAGGAGATACGCAGTATTTT.

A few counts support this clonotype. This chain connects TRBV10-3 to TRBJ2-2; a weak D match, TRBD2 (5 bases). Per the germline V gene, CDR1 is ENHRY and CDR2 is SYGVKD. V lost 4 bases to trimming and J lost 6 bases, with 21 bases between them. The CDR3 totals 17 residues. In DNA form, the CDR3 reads TGTGCCATCAGTGGGGATAACCACGGGGTTCTACCCGGGGAGCTGTTTTTT. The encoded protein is CAISGDNHGVLPGELFF.

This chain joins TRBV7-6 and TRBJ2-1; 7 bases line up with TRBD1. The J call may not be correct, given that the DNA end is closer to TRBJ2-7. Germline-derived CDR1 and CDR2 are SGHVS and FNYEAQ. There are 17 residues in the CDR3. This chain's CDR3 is CASSGARQGSSYNEQYF. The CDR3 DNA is TGTGCCAGCAGCGGAGCAAGACAGGGCAGCTCCTACAATGAGCAGTACTTC.

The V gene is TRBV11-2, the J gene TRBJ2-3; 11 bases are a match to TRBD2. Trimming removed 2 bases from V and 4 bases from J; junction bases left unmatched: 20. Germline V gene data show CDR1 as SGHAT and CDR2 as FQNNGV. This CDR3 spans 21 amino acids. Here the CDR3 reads CASSLRVASPVTSGSSDTQYF. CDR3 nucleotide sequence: TGTGCCAGCAGCTTAAGGGTGGCCTCTCCTGTAACTAGCGGGAGCTCAGATACGCAGTATTTT.

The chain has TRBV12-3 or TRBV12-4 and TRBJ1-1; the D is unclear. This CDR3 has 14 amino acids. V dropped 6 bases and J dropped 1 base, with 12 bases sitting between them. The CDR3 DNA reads TGTGCCAGCAGCCTGGGTTGGGGGAACACTGAAGCTTTCTTT. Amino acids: CASSLGWGNTEAFF.

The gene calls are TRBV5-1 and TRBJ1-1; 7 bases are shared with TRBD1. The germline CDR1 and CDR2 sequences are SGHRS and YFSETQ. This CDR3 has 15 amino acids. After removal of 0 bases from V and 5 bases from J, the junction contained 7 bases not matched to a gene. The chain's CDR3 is CASSLVATGTTEAFF. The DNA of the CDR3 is TGCGCCAGCAGCTTGGTGGCGACAGGGACTACTGAAGCTTTCTTT.

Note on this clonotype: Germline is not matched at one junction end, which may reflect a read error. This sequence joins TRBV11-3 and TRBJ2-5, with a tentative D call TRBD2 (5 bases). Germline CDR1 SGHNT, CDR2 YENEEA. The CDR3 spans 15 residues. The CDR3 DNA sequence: TGTACCAGCAGCCCGGGCAGCCAACCTGAGACTAAGCAGTACTTC. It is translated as CTSSPGSQPETKQYF.

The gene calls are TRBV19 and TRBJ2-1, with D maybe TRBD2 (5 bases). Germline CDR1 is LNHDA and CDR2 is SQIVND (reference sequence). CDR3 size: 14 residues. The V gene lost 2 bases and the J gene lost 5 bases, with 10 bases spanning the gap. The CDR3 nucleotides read TGTGCCAGTAGTATAACTAGTGGGAACAATGAGCAGTTCTTC. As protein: CASSITSGNNEQFF.

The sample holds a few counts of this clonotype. The CDR3 bases are TGTGCCAGCAGCCAAGATTCCCCCCCTCGGCAGCGCGTCACCGAGCAGTACTTC. Its translation: CASSQDSPPRQRVTEQYF. The V and J genes are TRBV3-1 and TRBJ2-7; no reliable D call. The V gene's germline CDR1 is LGHDT and CDR2 YNNKEL (reference sequence). The CDR3 runs to 18 residues. Trimming took off 0 bases at V and 6 bases at J, with 24 bases between the two ends.

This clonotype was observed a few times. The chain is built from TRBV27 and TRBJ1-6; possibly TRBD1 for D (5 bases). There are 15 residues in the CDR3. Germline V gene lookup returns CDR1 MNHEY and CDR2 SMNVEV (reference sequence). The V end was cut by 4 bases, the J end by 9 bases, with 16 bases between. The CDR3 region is CASSSNRISGSPLHF. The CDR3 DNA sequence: TGTGCCAGCAGTTCAAACAGGATCTCAGGTTCACCCCTCCACTTT.

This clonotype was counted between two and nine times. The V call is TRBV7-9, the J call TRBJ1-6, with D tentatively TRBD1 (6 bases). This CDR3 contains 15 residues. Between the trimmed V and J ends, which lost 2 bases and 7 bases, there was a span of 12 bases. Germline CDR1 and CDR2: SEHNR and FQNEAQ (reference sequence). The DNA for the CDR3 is TGTGCCAGCAGCTTACACCAGGGGCCCAATTCACCCCTCCACTTT. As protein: CASSLHQGPNSPLHF.

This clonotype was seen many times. The CDR3 reads CASSRTGYEQYF. The CDR3 DNA reads as TGTGCCAGCTCACGGACAGGGTACGAGCAGTACTTC. The gene calls are TRBV12-3 or TRBV12-4 and TRBJ2-7; 8 nucleotides match TRBD1. The trim removed 8 bases at V and 4 bases at J, leaving 4 bases unmatched. This CDR3 comprises 12 residues.

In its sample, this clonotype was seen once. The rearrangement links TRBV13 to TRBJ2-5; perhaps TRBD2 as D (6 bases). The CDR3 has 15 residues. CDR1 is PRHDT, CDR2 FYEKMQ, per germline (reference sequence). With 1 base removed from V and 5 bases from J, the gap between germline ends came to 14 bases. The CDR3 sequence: CASSLVAGAGETQYF. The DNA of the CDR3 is TGTGCCAGCAGCTTAGTTGCGGGCGCGGGGGAGACCCAGTACTTC.

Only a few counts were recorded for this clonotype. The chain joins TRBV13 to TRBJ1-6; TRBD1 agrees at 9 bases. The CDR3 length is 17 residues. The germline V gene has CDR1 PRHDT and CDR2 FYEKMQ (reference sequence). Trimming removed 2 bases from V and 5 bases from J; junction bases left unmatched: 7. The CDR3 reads CASSLWGQGRNNSPLHF. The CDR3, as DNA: TGTGCCAGCAGCTTATGGGGACAGGGACGAAATAATTCACCCCTCCACTTT.

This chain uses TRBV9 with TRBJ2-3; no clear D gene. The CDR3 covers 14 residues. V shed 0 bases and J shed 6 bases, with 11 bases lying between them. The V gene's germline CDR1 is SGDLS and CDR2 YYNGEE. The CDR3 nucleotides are TGTGCCAGCAGCGTAGCGGCCGGATTGGATACGCAGTATTTT. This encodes CASSVAAGLDTQYF.

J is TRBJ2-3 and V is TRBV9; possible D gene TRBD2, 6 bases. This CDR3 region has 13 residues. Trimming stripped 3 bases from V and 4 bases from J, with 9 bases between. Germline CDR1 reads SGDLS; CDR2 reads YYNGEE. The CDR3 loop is CASSAGLPDTQYF. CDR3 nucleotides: TGTGCCAGCAGCGCGGGACTTCCAGATACGCAGTATTTT. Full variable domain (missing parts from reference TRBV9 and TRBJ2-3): DSGVTQTPKHLITATGQRVTLRCSPRSGDLSVYWYQQSLDQGLQFLIQYYNGEERAKGNILERFSAQQFPDLHSELNLSSLELGDSALYFCASSAGLPDTQYFGPGTRLTVL.

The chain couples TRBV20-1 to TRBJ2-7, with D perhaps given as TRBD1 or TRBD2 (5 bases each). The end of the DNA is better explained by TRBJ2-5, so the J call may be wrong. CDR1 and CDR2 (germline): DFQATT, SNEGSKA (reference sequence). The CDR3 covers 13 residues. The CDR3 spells CSASWWGKETQYF. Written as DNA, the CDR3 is TGCAGTGCTTCATGGTGGGGGAAAGAGACCCAGTACTTC.

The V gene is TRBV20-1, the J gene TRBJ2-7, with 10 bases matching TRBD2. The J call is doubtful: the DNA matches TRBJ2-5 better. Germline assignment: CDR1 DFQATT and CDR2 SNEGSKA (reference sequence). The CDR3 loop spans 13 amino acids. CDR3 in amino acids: CSAERGGEETQYF. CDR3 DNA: TGCAGTGCTGAGCGGGGGGGCGAGGAGACCCAGTACTTC.

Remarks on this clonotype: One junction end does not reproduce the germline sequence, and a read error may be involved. CDR3 DNA: TGTGCCTGGATGGAATGGGGGGCGGGTGGCTACATCTTC. Protein product: CAWMEWGAGGYIF. This chain joins TRBV30 and TRBJ1-2; TRBD1 might be the D (6 bases). The germline V gene encodes CDR1 GTSNPN and CDR2 SVGIG (reference sequence). This CDR3 has 13 amino acids.

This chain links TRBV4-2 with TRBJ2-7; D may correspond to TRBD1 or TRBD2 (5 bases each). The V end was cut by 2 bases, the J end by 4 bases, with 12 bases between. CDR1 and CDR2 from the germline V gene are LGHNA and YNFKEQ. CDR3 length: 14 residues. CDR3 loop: CASSQRGAQYEQYF. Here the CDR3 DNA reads TGTGCCAGCAGCCAACGAGGGGCTCAATACGAGCAGTACTTC.

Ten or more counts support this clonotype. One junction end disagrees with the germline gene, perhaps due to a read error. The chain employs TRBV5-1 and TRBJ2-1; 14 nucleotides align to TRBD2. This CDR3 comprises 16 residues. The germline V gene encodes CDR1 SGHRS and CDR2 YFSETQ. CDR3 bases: TGTGCCAGCAGCCCTCGACTAGCGGGGGGGTACAATGAGCAGTTCTTC. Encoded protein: CASSPRLAGGYNEQFF. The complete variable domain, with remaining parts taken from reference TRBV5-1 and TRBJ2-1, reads KAGVTQTPRYLIKTRGQQVTLSCSPISGHRSVSWYQQTPGQGLQFLFEYFSETQRNKGNFPGRFSGRQFSNSRSEMNVSTLELGDSALYLCASSPRLAGGYNEQFFGPGTRLTVL.